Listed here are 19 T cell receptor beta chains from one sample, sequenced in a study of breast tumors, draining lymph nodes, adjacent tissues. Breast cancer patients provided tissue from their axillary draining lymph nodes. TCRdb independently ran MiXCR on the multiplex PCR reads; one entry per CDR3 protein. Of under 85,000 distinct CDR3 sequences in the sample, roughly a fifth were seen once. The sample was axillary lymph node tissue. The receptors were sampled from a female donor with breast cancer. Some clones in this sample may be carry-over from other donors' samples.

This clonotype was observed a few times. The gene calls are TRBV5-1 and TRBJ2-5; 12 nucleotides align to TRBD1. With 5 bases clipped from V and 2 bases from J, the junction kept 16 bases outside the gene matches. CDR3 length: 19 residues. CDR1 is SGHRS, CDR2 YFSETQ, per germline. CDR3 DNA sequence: TGCGCCAGCAGATACCCCGGGACAGGGGGCGTTGCAAAGCAAGAGACCCAGTACTTC. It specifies CASRYPGTGGVAKQETQYF.

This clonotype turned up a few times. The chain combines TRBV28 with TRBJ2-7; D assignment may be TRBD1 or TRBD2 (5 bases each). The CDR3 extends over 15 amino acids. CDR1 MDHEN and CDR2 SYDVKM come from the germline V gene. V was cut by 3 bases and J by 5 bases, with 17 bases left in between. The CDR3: CASSLGTPGRNEQYF. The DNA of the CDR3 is TGTGCCAGCAGTTTGGGGACCCCAGGACGGAACGAGCAGTACTTC. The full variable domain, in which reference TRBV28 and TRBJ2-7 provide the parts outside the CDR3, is DVKVTQSSRYLVKRTGEKVFLECVQDMDHENMFWYRQDPGLGLRLIYFSYDVKMKEKGDIPEGYSVSREKKERFSLILESASTNQTSMYLCASSLGTPGRNEQYFGPGTRLTVT.

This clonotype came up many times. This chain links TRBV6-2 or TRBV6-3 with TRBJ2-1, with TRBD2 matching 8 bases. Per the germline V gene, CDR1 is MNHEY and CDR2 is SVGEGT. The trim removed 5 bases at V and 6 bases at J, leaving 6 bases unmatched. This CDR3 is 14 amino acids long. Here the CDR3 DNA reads TGTGCCAGCAGTCACAGACTAGCGAGCAATGAGCAGTTCTTC. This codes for CASSHRLASNEQFF.

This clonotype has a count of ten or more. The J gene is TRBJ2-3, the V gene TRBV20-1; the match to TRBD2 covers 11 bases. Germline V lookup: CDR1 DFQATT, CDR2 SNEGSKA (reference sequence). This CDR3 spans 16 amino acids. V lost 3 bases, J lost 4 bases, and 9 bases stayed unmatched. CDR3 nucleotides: TGCAGTGCTAGTGTTCTACTAGCGGGAGACTCAGATACGCAGTATTTT. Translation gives CSASVLLAGDSDTQYF.

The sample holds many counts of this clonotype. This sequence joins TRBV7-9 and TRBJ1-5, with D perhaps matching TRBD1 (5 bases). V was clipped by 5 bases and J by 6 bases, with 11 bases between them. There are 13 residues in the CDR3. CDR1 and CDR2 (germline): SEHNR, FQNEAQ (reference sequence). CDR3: CASSVDSFQPQHF. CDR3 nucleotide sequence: TGTGCCAGCAGCGTCGACAGTTTTCAGCCCCAGCATTTT. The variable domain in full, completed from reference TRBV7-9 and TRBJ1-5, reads DTGVSQNPRHKITKRGQNVTFRCDPISEHNRLYWYRQTLGQGPEFLTYFQNEAQLEKSRLLSDRFSAERPKGSFSTLEIQRTEQGDSAMYLCASSVDSFQPQHFGDGTRLSIL.

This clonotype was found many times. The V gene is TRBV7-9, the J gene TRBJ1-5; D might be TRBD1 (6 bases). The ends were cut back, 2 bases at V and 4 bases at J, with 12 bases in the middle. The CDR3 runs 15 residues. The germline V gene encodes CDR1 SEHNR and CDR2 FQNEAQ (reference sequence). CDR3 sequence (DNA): TGTGCCAGCAGCTTAAACGGACAGAGAAATCAGCCCCAGCATTTT. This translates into CASSLNGQRNQPQHF. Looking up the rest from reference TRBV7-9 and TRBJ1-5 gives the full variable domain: DTGVSQNPRHKITKRGQNVTFRCDPISEHNRLYWYRQTLGQGPEFLTYFQNEAQLEKSRLLSDRFSAERPKGSFSTLEIQRTEQGDSAMYLCASSLNGQRNQPQHFGDGTRLSIL.

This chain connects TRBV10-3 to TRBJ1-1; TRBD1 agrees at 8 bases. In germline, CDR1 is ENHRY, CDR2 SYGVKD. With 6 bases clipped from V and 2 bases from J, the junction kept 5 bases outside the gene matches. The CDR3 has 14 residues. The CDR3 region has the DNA TGTGCCATCAGCTCCGACAGGGGTAACACTGAAGCTTTCTTT. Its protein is CAISSDRGNTEAFF.

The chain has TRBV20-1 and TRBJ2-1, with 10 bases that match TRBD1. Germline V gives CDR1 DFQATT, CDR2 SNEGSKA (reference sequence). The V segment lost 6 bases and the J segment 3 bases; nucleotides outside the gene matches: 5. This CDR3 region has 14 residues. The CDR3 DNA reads TGCAGTGCCTCCGGGACAGGGGACTACAATGAGCAGTTCTTC. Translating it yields CSASGTGDYNEQFF.

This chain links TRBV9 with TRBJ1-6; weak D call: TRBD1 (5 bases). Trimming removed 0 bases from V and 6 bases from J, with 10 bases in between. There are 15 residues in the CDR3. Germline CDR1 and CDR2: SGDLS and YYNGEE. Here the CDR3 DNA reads TGTGCCAGCAGCGTAGCTGAGGGGCCTAATTCACCCCTCCACTTT. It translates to CASSVAEGPNSPLHF.

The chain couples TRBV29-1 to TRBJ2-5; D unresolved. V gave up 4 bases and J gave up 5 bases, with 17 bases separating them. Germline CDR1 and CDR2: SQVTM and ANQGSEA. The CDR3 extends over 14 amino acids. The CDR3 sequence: CSVVGASSDETQYF. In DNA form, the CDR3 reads TGCAGCGTTGTTGGTGCATCTTCGGATGAGACCCAGTACTTC.

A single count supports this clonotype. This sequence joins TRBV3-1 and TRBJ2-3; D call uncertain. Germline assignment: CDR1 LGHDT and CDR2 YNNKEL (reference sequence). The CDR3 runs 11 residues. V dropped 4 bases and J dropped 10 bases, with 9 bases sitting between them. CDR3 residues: CASSRTDPQYF. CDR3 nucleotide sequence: TGTGCCAGCAGCCGAACTGATCCGCAGTATTTT.

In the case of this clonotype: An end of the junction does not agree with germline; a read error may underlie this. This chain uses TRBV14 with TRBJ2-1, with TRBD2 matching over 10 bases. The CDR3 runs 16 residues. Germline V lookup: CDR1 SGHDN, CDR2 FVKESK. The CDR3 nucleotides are TGTGCCCGCAGTACCTGGCCTAGCGGGAGTAGGAATGAGCAGTTCTTC. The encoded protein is CARSTWPSGSRNEQFF.

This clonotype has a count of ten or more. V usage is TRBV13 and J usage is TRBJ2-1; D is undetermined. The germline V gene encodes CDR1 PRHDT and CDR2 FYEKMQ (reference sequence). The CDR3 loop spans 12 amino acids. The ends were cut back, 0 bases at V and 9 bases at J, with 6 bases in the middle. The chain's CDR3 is CASSLGWLEQFF. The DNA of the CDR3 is TGTGCCAGCAGCTTAGGGTGGCTTGAGCAGTTCTTC. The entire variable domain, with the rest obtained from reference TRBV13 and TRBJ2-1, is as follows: AAGVIQSPRHLIKEKRETATLKCYPIPRHDTVYWYQQGPGQDPQFLISFYEKMQSDKGSIPDRFSAQQFSDYHSELNMSSLELGDSALYFCASSLGWLEQFFGPGTRLTVL.

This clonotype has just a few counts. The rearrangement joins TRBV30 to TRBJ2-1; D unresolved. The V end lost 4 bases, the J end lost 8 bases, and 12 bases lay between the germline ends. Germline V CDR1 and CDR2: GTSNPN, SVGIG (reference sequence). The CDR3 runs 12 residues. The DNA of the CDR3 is TGTGCCTGGAAACTAAGTTACTATGAGCAGTTCTTC. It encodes CAWKLSYYEQFF.

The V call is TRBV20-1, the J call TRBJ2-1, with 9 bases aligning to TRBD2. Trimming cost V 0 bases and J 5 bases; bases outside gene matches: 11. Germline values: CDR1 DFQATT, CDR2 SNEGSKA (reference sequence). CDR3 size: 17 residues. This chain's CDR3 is CSAREGWAGGEDNEQFF. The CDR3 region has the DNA TGCAGTGCTAGAGAAGGGTGGGCGGGAGGGGAAGACAATGAGCAGTTCTTC.

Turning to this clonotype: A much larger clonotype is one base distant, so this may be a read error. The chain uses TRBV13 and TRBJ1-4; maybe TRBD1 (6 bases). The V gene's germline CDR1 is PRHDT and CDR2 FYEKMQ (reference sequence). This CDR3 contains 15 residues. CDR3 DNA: TGTGCCAGCAGCGGGGGCTTGGCAACGTATGAAAAACTGCTTTTT. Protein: CASSGGLATYEKLLF.

The CDR3 nucleotides read TGTGCCAGCAGTTGGGGGCGGAGTAACACAGATACGCAGTATTTT. Translated: CASSWGRSNTDTQYF. This chain connects TRBV27 to TRBJ2-3; D possibly corresponds to TRBD1 (6 bases). V was shortened by 4 bases and J by 2 bases, with 13 bases between the two germline ends. Germline loops: CDR1 MNHEY, CDR2 SMNVEV (reference sequence). CDR3 size: 15 residues.

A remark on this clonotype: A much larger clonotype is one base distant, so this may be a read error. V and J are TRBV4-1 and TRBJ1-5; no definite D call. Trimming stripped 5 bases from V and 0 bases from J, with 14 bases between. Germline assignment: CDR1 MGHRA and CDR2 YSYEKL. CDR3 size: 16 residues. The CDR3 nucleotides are TGCGCCAGCAGCTCTTCCCTAGGCGGTAGCAATCAGCCCCAGCATTTT. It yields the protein CASSSSLGGSNQPQHF.

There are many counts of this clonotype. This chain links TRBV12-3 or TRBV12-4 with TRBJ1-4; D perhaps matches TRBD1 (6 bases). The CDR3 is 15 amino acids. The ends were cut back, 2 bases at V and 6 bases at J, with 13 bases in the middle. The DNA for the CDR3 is TGTGCCAGCAGTTTATCGGGGGGCGGGCATGAAAAACTGTTTTTT. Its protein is CASSLSGGGHEKLFF.